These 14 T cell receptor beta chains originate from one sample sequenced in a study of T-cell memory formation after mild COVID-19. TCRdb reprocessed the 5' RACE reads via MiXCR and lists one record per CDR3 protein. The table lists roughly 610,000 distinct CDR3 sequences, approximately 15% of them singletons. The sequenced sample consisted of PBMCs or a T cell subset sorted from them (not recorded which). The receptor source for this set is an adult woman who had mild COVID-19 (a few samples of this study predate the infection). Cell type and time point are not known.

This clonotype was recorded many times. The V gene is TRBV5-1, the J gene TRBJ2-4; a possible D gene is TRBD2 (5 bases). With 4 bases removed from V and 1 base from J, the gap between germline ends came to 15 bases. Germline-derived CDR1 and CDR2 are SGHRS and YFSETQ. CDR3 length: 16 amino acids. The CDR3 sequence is CASSPAEGSAKNIQYF. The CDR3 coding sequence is TGCGCCAGCAGCCCTGCAGAGGGATCGGCCAAAAACATTCAGTACTTC.

The CDR3 region is CASSATGAGYTF. CDR3 DNA: TGTGCCAGCAGCGCGACAGGGGCTGGCTACACCTTC. This chain connects TRBV9 to TRBJ1-2; 8 positions match TRBD1. Germline loops: CDR1 SGDLS, CDR2 YYNGEE. The CDR3 sequence is 12 residues long. The J segment lost 7 bases and the V segment lost 3 bases, leaving 2 bases of the junction unmatched. Full variable domain (outside the CDR3, taken from reference TRBV9 and TRBJ1-2): DSGVTQTPKHLITATGQRVTLRCSPRSGDLSVYWYQQSLDQGLQFLIQYYNGEERAKGNILERFSAQQFPDLHSELNLSSLELGDSALYFCASSATGAGYTFGSGTRLTVV.

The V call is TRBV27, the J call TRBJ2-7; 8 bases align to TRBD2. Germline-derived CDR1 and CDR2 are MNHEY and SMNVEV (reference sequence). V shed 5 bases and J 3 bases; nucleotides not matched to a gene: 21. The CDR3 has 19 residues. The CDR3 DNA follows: TGTGCCAGCAGTCCACTCAGGGGAAGAGGGAGCGGGAGTTACTACGAGCAGTACTTC. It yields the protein CASSPLRGRGSGSYYEQYF.

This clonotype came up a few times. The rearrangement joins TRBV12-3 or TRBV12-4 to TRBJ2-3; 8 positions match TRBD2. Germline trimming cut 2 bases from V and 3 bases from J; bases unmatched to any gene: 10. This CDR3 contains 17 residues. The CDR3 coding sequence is TGTGCCAGCAGTTTAAGAAGGCTAGCGGGCGGTACAGATACGCAGTATTTT. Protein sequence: CASSLRRLAGGTDTQYF.

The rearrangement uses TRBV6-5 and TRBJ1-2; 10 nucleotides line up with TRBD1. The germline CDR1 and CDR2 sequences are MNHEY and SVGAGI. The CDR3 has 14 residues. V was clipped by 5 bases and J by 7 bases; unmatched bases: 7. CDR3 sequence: CASSPHDRGLGYTF. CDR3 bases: TGTGCCAGCAGTCCTCACGACAGGGGGCTTGGCTACACCTTC.

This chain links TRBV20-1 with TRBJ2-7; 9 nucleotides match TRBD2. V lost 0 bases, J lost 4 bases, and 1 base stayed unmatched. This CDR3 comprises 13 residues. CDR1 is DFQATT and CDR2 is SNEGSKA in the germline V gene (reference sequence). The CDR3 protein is CSARDSGGYEQYF. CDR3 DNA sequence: TGCAGTGCTAGAGATAGCGGGGGTTACGAGCAGTACTTC.

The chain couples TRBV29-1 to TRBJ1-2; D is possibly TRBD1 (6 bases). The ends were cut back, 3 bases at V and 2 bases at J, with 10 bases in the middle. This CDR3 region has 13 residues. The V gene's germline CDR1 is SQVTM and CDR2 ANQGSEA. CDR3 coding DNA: TGCAGCGTTGACGTAACAGGGAACTATGGCTACACCTTC. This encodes CSVDVTGNYGYTF.

CDR3 loop: CASSTGRLSYNEQFF. CDR3 nucleotide sequence: TGTGCCAGCAGTACGGGACGCCTCTCCTACAATGAGCAGTTCTTC. The chain uses TRBV25-1 and TRBJ2-1; D is tentatively TRBD1 or TRBD2 (5 bases each). Germline V CDR1 and CDR2: MGHDK, SYGVNS. The ends were cut back, 5 bases at V and 0 bases at J, with 11 bases in the middle. The CDR3 has 15 amino acids.

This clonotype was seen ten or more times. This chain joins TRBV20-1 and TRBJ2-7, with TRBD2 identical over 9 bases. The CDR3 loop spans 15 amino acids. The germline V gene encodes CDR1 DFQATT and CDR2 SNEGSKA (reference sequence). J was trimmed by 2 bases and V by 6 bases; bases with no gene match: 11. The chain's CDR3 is CSARRPSGDPYEQYF. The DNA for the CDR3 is TGCAGTGCCCGTCGCCCTAGCGGGGATCCCTACGAGCAGTACTTC.

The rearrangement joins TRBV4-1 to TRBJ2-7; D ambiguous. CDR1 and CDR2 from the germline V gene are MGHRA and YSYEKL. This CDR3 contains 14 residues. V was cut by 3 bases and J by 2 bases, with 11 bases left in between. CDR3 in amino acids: CASSQQAQTYEQYF. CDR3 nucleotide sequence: TGCGCCAGCAGCCAGCAAGCACAGACCTACGAGCAGTACTTC.

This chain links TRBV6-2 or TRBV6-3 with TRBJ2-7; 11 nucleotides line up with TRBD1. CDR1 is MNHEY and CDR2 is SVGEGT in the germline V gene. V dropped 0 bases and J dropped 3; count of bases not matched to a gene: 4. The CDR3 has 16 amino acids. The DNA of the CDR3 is TGTGCCAGCAGTTACTCTTGGACAGGGGGCGGCTACGAGCAGTACTTC. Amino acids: CASSYSWTGGGYEQYF.

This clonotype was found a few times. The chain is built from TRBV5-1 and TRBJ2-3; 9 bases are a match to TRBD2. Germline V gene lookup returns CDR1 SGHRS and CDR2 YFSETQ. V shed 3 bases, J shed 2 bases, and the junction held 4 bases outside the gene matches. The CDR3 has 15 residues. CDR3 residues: CASSWTSANTDTQYF. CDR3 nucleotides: TGCGCCAGCAGCTGGACTAGCGCCAACACAGATACGCAGTATTTT.

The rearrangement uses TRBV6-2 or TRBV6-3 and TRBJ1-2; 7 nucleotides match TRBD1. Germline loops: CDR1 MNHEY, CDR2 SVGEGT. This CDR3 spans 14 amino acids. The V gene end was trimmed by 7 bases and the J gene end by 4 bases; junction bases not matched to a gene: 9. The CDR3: CASTPGQRFYGYTF. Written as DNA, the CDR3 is TGTGCCAGCACTCCGGGACAGAGGTTCTATGGCTACACCTTC.

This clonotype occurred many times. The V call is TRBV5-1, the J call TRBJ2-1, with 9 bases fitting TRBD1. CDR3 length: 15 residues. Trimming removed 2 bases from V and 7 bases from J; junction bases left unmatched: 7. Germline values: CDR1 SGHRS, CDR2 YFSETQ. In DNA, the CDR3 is TGCGCCAGCAGCTTTACGGCCGGGACAGGGAATGAGCAGTTCTTC. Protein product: CASSFTAGTGNEQFF.